The entry below describes one T cell receptor beta chain. The entry originates in a study of blood T cell repertoires in COVID-19. Study details: Specimens from acute and convalescent COVID-19 originated in the United States, Italy and Spain. Sample material is recorded as cDNA or gDNA derived from T cells, B-cell-depleted T cells, or PBMCs.

As originally analysed: Scientists estimated how many nucleated cells there were by amplifying reference gene primers. Generated by immunoSEQ multiplex PCR, the TCRdb table keeps only in-frame clones and is missing some. V, J and clone size reflect that table, while D and trimming were determined from the DNA. The sample includes about 70,000 clones, roughly 81% of them seen just once. V shed 2 bases, J shed 5 bases, and the junction held 12 bases outside the gene matches. CDR3 length: 17 amino acids. From germline, CDR1 is SQVTM and CDR2 ANQGSEA. The chain links TRBV29-1 to TRBJ2-2; 9 bases fit TRBD1. Sequenced: peripheral blood. The TCR originated in an elderly man with acute or convalescent COVID-19. The chain's CDR3 is CSVEKDRGLIGTGELFF. The CDR3 DNA reads TGCAGCGTTGAAAAGGACAGGGGCCTCATTGGGACCGGGGAGCTGTTTTTT.